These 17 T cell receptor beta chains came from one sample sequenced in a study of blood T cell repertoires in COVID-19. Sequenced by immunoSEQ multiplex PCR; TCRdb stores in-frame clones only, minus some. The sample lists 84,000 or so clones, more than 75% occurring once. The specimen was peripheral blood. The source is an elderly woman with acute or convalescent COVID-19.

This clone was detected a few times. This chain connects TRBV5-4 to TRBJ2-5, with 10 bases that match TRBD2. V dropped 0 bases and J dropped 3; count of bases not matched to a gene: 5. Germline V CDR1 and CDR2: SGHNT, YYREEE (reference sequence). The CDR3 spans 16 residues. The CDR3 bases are TGTGCCAGCAGCTTGGGGCTAGCGGGAGCCAAAGAGACCCAGTACTTC. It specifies CASSLGLAGAKETQYF.

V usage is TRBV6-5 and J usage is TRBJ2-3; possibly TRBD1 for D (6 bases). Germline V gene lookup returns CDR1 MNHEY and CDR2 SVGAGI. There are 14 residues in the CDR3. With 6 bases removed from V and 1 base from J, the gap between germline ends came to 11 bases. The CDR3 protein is CASRSEGGTDTQYF. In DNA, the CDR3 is TGTGCCAGCAGGTCCGAGGGGGGCACAGATACGCAGTATTTT.

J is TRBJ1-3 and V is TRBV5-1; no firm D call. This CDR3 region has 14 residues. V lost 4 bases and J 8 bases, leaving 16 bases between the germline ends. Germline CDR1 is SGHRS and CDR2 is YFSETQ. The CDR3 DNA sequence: TGCGCCAGCAGCCCCGGGTTTGAGGCGGACACCATATATTTT. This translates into CASSPGFEADTIYF.

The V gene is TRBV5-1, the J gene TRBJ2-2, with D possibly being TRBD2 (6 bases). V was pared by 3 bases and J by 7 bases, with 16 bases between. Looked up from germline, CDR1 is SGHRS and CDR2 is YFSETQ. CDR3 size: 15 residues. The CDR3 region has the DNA TGCGCCAGCAGCTACCCCGGGACTGGGAGCGGGGAGCTGTTTTTT. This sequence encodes CASSYPGTGSGELFF. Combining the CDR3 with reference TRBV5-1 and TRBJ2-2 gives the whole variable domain KAGVTQTPRYLIKTRGQQVTLSCSPISGHRSVSWYQQTPGQGLQFLFEYFSETQRNKGNFPGRFSGRQFSNSRSEMNVSTLELGDSALYLCASSYPGTGSGELFFGEGSRLTVL.

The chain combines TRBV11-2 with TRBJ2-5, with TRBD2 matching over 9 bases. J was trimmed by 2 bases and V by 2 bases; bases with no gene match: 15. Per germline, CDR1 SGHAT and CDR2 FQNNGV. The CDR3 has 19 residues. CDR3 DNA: TGTGCCAGCAGCTTAAAGGGGCGAGTAGCGGGAGAGATACAAGAGACCCAGTACTTC. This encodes CASSLKGRVAGEIQETQYF.

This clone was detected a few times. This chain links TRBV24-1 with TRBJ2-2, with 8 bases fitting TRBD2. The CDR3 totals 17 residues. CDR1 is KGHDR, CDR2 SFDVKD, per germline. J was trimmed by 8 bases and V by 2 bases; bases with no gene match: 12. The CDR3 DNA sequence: TGTGCCACCAGTGATTCTGATGGCGGGGGGATTTCGGGGGAGCTGTTTTTT. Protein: CATSDSDGGGISGELFF.

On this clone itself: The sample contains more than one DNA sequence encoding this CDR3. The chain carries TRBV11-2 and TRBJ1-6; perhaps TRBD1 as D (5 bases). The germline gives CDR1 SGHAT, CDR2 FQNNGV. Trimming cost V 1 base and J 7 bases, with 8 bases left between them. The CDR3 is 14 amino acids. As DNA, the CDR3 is TGTGCCAGCAGCTTAGGGGGGGGGAATTCACCCCTCCACTTT. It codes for CASSLGGGNSPLHF.

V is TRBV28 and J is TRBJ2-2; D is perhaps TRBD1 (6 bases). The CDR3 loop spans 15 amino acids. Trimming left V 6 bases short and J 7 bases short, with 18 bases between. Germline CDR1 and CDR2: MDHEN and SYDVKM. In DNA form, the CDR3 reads TGTGCCAGCAGGGCCGGGACACTTATCGACGGGGAGCTGTTTTTT. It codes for CASRAGTLIDGELFF. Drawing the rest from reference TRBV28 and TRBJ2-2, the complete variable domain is DVKVTQSSRYLVKRTGEKVFLECVQDMDHENMFWYRQDPGLGLRLIYFSYDVKMKEKGDIPEGYSVSREKKERFSLILESASTNQTSMYLCASRAGTLIDGELFFGEGSRLTVL.

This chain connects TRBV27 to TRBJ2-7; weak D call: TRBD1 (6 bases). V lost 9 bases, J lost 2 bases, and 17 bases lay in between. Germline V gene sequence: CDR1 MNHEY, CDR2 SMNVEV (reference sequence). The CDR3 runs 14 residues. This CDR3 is CASWGQDRTYEQYF. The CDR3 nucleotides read TGTGCCAGTTGGGGGCAGGATAGAACCTACGAGCAGTACTTC.

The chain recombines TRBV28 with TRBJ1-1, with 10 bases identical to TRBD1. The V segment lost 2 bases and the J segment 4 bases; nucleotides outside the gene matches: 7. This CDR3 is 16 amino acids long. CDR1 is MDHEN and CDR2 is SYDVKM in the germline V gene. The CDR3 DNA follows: TGTGCCAGCAGTTTAAGGACAGGGGGGGCGATCACTGAAGCTTTCTTT. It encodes CASSLRTGGAITEAFF. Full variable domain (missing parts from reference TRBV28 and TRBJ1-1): DVKVTQSSRYLVKRTGEKVFLECVQDMDHENMFWYRQDPGLGLRLIYFSYDVKMKEKGDIPEGYSVSREKKERFSLILESASTNQTSMYLCASSLRTGGAITEAFFGQGTRLTVV.

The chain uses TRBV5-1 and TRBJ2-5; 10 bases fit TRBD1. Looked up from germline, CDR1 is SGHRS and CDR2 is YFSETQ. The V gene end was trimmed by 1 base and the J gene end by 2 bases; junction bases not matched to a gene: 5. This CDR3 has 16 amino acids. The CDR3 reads CASSLWTGGIQETQYF. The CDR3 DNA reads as TGCGCCAGCAGCTTGTGGACAGGGGGTATACAAGAGACCCAGTACTTC.

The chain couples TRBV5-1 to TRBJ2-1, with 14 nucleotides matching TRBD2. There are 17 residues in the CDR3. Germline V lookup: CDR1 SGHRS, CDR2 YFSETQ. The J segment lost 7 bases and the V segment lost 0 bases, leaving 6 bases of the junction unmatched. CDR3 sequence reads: CASSLGPGTSGGNEQFF. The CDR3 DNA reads TGCGCCAGCAGCTTGGGGCCCGGGACTAGCGGGGGTAATGAGCAGTTCTTC.

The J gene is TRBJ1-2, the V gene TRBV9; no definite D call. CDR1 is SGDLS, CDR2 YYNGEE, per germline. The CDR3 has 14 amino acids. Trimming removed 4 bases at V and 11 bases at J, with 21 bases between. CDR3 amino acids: CASSSSLGSTGYTF. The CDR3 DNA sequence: TGTGCCAGCAGCTCGAGTCTTGGGTCGACGGGGTACACCTTC.

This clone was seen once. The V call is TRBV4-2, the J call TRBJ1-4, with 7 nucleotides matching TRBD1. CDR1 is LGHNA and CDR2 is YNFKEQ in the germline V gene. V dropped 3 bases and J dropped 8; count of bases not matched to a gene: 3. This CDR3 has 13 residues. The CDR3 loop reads CASSHDRDEKLFF. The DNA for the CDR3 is TGTGCCAGCAGCCATGACAGGGACGAAAAACTGTTTTTT.

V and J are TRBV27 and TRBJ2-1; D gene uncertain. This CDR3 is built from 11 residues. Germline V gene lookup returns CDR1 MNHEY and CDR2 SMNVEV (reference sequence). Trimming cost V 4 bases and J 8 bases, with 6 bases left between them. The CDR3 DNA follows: TGTGCCAGCAGTTCGGGTGATGAGCAGTTCTTC. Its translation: CASSSGDEQFF.

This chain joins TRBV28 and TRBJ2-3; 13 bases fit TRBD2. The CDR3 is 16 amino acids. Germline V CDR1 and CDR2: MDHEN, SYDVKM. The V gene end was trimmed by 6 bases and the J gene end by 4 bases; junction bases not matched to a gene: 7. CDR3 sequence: CASSSLGLAGADTQYF. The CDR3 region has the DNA TGTGCCAGCAGCTCCCTCGGACTAGCGGGAGCAGATACGCAGTATTTT.

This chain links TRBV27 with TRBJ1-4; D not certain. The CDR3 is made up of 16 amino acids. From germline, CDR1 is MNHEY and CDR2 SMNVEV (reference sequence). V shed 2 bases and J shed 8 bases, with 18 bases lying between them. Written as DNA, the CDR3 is TGTGCCAGCAGTTTAGTCGGGAACCCGTTTCAAGAAAAACTGTTTTTT. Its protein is CASSLVGNPFQEKLFF.